The T cell receptor (beta chain) under discussion was sequenced for a study of blood T cell repertoires in COVID-19. Study context: Some COVID-19 samples were acute and others convalescent; all came from the United States, Italy and Spain. T cells, B-cell-depleted T cells, or PBMCs provided the cDNA or gDNA that served as material.

CDR1 and CDR2 from the germline V gene are SGHVS and FNYEAQ. Trimming removed 5 bases from V and 4 bases from J; junction bases left unmatched: 6. There are 14 residues in the CDR3. The protocol was immunoSEQ multiplex PCR, while the TCRdb copy is restricted to in-frame clones and leaves out a portion. The sample lists approximately 100,000 clones, 85% to 90% occurring once. Sample: peripheral blood. The source is a man aged 50 to 59 with acute or convalescent COVID-19. V and J are TRBV7-6 and TRBJ2-3, with TRBD2 matching 7 bases. CDR3 sequence reads: CASSGEGSSDTQYF. DNA for the CDR3: TGTGCCAGCAGCGGGGAGGGCTCGTCAGATACGCAGTATTTT.